The 27 T cell receptor beta chains listed next were all sequenced from one sample in a study of blood T cells in healthy people across ages. A sample-barcoded 5' primer and a J-beta primer mix were used in a second PCR of roughly 6 to 12 cycles. Via MiXCR, TCRdb re-called the 5' RACE reads, giving one row per CDR3 protein. The data contain about 1.1 million distinct CDR3 sequences, under 40% of them singletons. Sequencing was carried out using blood. The receptors derive from a young man in good health.

Only a few counts were recorded for this clonotype. The V and J genes are TRBV20-1 and TRBJ1-1; TRBD1 agrees at 8 bases. This CDR3 is built from 14 residues. V dropped 6 bases and J dropped 3; count of bases not matched to a gene: 9. Germline V CDR1 and CDR2: DFQATT, SNEGSKA (reference sequence). CDR3 in amino acids: CSARNRGWDTEAFF. The CDR3, as DNA: TGCAGTGCACGGAACAGGGGGTGGGACACTGAAGCTTTCTTT.

The chain recombines TRBV7-2 with TRBJ1-1, with 7 nucleotides matching TRBD1. Germline CDR1 SGHTA, CDR2 FQGNSA. The CDR3 has 15 amino acids. Trimming cost V 5 bases and J 1 base; bases outside gene matches: 7. The CDR3 nucleotides are TGTGCCAGCAGCCTAGACAGGGATTGGAACACTGAAGCTTTCTTT. This gives the protein CASSLDRDWNTEAFF.

The chain is built from TRBV25-1 and TRBJ1-3; D not resolved. Germline assignment: CDR1 MGHDK and CDR2 SYGVNS. CDR3 length equals 12 residues. Trimming removed 8 bases at V and 2 bases at J, with 7 bases between. CDR3 amino acids: CASVPPGNTIYF. The CDR3 coding sequence is TGTGCCAGCGTCCCCCCTGGAAACACCATATATTTT.

CDR3 protein: CASSLGVAGGYNEQFF. The DNA of the CDR3 is TGCGCCAGCAGCTTGGGGGTAGCGGGGGGCTACAATGAGCAGTTCTTC. The gene calls are TRBV5-1 and TRBJ2-1; 10 nucleotides match TRBD2. The CDR3 sequence is 16 residues long. The germline CDR1 and CDR2 sequences are SGHRS and YFSETQ. V shed 0 bases and J 3 bases; nucleotides not matched to a gene: 3.

The rearrangement joins TRBV7-2 to TRBJ1-1, with D uncertain. From germline, CDR1 is SGHTA and CDR2 FQGNSA. Trimming shortened V by 1 base and J by 1 base, and 13 bases separated the two germline ends. The CDR3 sequence is 16 residues long. CDR3 bases: TGTGCCAGCAGCTTAGTTGGCCGCACGAGGAACACTGAAGCTTTCTTT. Translation: CASSLVGRTRNTEAFF.

The V and J genes are TRBV6-1 and TRBJ2-3, with 10 nucleotides matching TRBD1. The CDR3 is 17 residues long. Losses at the gene ends were 5 bases for V and 3 bases for J; bases not matched to a gene: 11. The germline V gene encodes CDR1 MNHNS and CDR2 SASEGT. The CDR3, as DNA: TGTGCCAGCAGTCGGACAGGGGGTATCACGAGTACAGATACGCAGTATTTT. It is translated as CASSRTGGITSTDTQYF.

This rearrangement joins TRBV20-1 to TRBJ1-2; D is unclear. Germline loops: CDR1 DFQATT, CDR2 SNEGSKA (reference sequence). With 3 bases removed from V and 0 bases from J, the gap between germline ends came to 17 bases. This CDR3 has 16 residues. The CDR3 loop reads CSARGTRRAANYGYTF. The CDR3 DNA reads as TGCAGTGCTAGGGGAACAAGACGGGCCGCTAACTATGGCTACACCTTC.

This clonotype appeared many times. The CDR3, as DNA: TGCAGTGCTAGAGGGGGAACAGGGTTTTACGAGCAGTACTTC. Translating gives CSARGGTGFYEQYF. The chain joins TRBV20-1 to TRBJ2-7; possibly TRBD1 for D (6 bases). Germline V gives CDR1 DFQATT, CDR2 SNEGSKA (reference sequence). Deletions cut 1 base from V and 4 bases from J, with 14 bases between. The CDR3 runs 14 residues.

J is TRBJ2-1 and V is TRBV6-5; 12 bases are shared with TRBD2. The CDR3 totals 16 residues. Per germline, CDR1 MNHEY and CDR2 SVGAGI. J lost 2 bases, V lost 6 bases, and 5 bases had no gene match. The CDR3 loop reads CASSRGTSGPYNEQFF. DNA for the CDR3: TGTGCCAGCAGCAGAGGGACTAGCGGGCCCTACAATGAGCAGTTCTTC.

This clonotype occurred a few times. The chain uses TRBV6-6 and TRBJ1-1; D is unclear. CDR3 length: 12 amino acids. With 2 bases removed from V and 11 bases from J, the gap between germline ends came to 12 bases. Germline V gene lookup returns CDR1 MNHNY and CDR2 SVGAGI (reference sequence). This chain's CDR3 is CASSYGNTGAFF. The CDR3, as DNA: TGTGCCAGCAGTTACGGAAACACGGGCGCTTTCTTT.

The chain joins TRBV27 to TRBJ2-1; TRBD2 matches 8 bases. The CDR3 runs to 14 residues. Unmatched junction bases numbered 3, after V lost 5 bases and J lost 3 bases. Germline V gene data show CDR1 as MNHEY and CDR2 as SMNVEV (reference sequence). The DNA of the CDR3 is TGTGCCAGCAGTACTAGCGGTTTCTACAATGAGCAGTTCTTC. The encoded protein is CASSTSGFYNEQFF.

V usage is TRBV12-3 or TRBV12-4 and J usage is TRBJ2-7; the D gene is possibly TRBD1 (5 bases). Trimming cost V 5 bases and J 3 bases, with 23 bases left between them. The CDR3 covers 17 residues. The CDR3 bases are TGTGCCAGCAGTCCGCGTGGAAGGGGTAGTGGGGACTACGAGCAGTACTTC. This sequence encodes CASSPRGRGSGDYEQYF.

The chain links TRBV13 to TRBJ2-7; TRBD1 matches at 7 bases. The CDR3 sequence is 14 residues long. Germline V CDR1 and CDR2: PRHDT, FYEKMQ (reference sequence). The trim removed 5 bases at V and 5 bases at J, leaving 9 bases unmatched. CDR3 loop: CASSPGQRVNEQYF. The DNA for the CDR3 is TGTGCCAGCAGCCCGGGACAGAGGGTCAACGAGCAGTACTTC.

Comment on this clonotype: The junction departs from germline at one end; a sequencing error may be responsible. The chain joins TRBV5-1 to TRBJ2-7, with 10 bases lining up with TRBD1. This CDR3 has 15 amino acids. Germline lookup yields CDR1 SGHRS and CDR2 YFSETQ. The CDR3 sequence is CASRLDRGVGNEQYF. In DNA, the CDR3 is TGCGCCAGCAGATTGGACAGGGGGGTTGGCAATGAGCAGTACTTC.

This clonotype occurred a few times. The J gene is TRBJ1-2, the V gene TRBV30; tentatively, D is TRBD1 (5 bases). V gave up 6 bases and J gave up 6 bases, with 8 bases separating them. Per germline, CDR1 GTSNPN and CDR2 SVGIG (reference sequence). CDR3 length: 10 residues. The CDR3 is CACVRDGYTF. The CDR3 DNA reads TGTGCCTGCGTCAGGGATGGCTACACCTTC.

The chain couples TRBV20-1 to TRBJ2-3, with D hard to call. This CDR3 has 16 residues. Germline V gives CDR1 DFQATT, CDR2 SNEGSKA (reference sequence). CDR3 sequence (DNA): TGCAGCGCTCAAACCGTGGCTTCGTGGGGCACAGATACGCAGTATTTT. This translates into CSAQTVASWGTDTQYF.

This sequence joins TRBV6-6 and TRBJ2-3; 7 bases are a match to TRBD2. J was trimmed by 0 bases and V by 10 bases; bases with no gene match: 10. This CDR3 has 15 residues. Germline V lookup: CDR1 MNHNY, CDR2 SVGAGI (reference sequence). CDR3 region: CAIQMGGASTDTQYF. Written as DNA, the CDR3 is TGTGCCATCCAAATGGGAGGGGCTAGCACAGATACGCAGTATTTT.

This clonotype was seen more than once but under ten times. The chain joins TRBV6-2 or TRBV6-3 to TRBJ1-5; possible D gene TRBD1, 6 bases. Deletions cut 1 base from V and 9 bases from J, with 13 bases between. The CDR3 has 14 residues. The germline V gene encodes CDR1 MNHEY and CDR2 SVGEGT. The CDR3, as DNA: TGTGCCAGCAGTTACTACGGGACATTCACGCCCCAGCATTTT. This translates into CASSYYGTFTPQHF.

The CDR3 DNA reads TGCAGTGCTAGAGATTGGGCAGGCGCCAATTATGAAAAACTGTTTTTT. This sequence encodes CSARDWAGANYEKLFF. This chain joins TRBV20-1 and TRBJ1-4; no reliable D call. The V gene's germline CDR1 is DFQATT and CDR2 SNEGSKA (reference sequence). With 0 bases removed from V and 6 bases from J, the gap between germline ends came to 17 bases. The length of the CDR3 is 16 residues.

This clonotype was observed a handful of times. J is TRBJ2-3 and V is TRBV27; D call uncertain. The germline CDR1 and CDR2 sequences are MNHEY and SMNVEV (reference sequence). Trimming pared 7 bases from V and 6 bases from J, leaving 26 bases between. The CDR3 contains 17 residues. CDR3 DNA sequence: TGTGCCAGCACGATTTCCGGCAGGCGCTTTTCCGCCGATACGCAGTATTTT. Amino acid sequence: CASTISGRRFSADTQYF.

The chain is built from TRBV20-1 and TRBJ2-4; 8 bases map to TRBD2. Gene TRBJ2-7 matches the end of the DNA better, so the J call may be wrong. This CDR3 comprises 12 residues. Germline CDR1 DFQATT, CDR2 SNEGSKA (reference sequence). CDR3 in DNA: TGCAGTGCTAGAGTGCGGGGGGACGAGCAGTACTTC. Translation gives CSARVRGDEQYF.

The CDR3 DNA reads as TGTGCCATCAGTGAGTCGCTGCGGGGAGGCACAGATACGCAGTATTTT. This codes for CAISESLRGGTDTQYF. The rearrangement uses TRBV10-3 and TRBJ2-3; perhaps TRBD2 as D (6 bases). The CDR3 is made up of 16 amino acids. Germline lookup yields CDR1 ENHRY and CDR2 SYGVKD. Trimming removed 0 bases from V and 1 base from J, with 11 bases in between.

This clonotype was observed at least ten times. The chain has TRBV20-1 and TRBJ2-5; D ambiguous. Per germline, CDR1 DFQATT and CDR2 SNEGSKA (reference sequence). The V gene lost 6 bases and the J gene lost 3 bases, with 14 bases spanning the gap. This CDR3 is 13 amino acids long. The CDR3 is CSAPPDLEETQYF. CDR3 DNA: TGCAGTGCCCCCCCCGACCTCGAAGAGACCCAGTACTTC.

The chain recombines TRBV10-3 with TRBJ2-2, with D tentatively TRBD2 (6 bases). CDR3 length: 16 amino acids. Germline V gene lookup returns CDR1 ENHRY and CDR2 SYGVKD. V lost 2 bases to trimming and J lost 0 bases, with 10 bases between them. CDR3 in amino acids: CAISERRDSNTGELFF. The CDR3 nucleotides are TGTGCCATCAGTGAGCGGAGGGATTCGAACACCGGGGAGCTGTTTTTT.

This clonotype has more than one count but fewer than ten. The gene calls are TRBV20-1 and TRBJ1-1, with a tentative D call TRBD1 (5 bases). Germline V lookup: CDR1 DFQATT, CDR2 SNEGSKA (reference sequence). V gave up 0 bases and J gave up 0 bases, with 8 bases separating them. CDR3 length equals 14 residues. CDR3 bases: TGCAGTGCTAGAGACGTACAGGTGAACACTGAAGCTTTCTTT. This encodes CSARDVQVNTEAFF.

The sample holds a few counts of this clonotype. This rearrangement joins TRBV7-2 to TRBJ2-1; 8 positions match TRBD2. CDR3 size: 14 residues. Germline assignment: CDR1 SGHTA and CDR2 FQGNSA. The V gene end was trimmed by 5 bases and the J gene end by 5 bases; junction bases not matched to a gene: 5. This CDR3 is CASSPGLGNNEQFF. DNA of the CDR3: TGTGCCAGCAGCCCGGGACTAGGGAACAATGAGCAGTTCTTC.

CDR3 coding DNA: TGTGCCAGCAGGATACGGGGGGAATACTACGAGCAGTACTTC. This sequence encodes CASRIRGEYYEQYF. V and J are TRBV6-2 or TRBV6-3 and TRBJ2-5; TRBD2 agrees at 7 bases. Gene TRBJ2-7 matches the end of the DNA better, so the J call may be wrong. Germline V CDR1 and CDR2: MNHEY, SVGEGT. This CDR3 contains 14 residues.